The clone carrying this T cell receptor beta chain was seen just once. This sample stems from a study of shared clonotypes between healthy human individuals. V lost 0 bases to trimming and J lost 8 bases; unmatched junction nucleotides: 3. Germline V gene sequence: CDR1 SGDLS, CDR2 YYNGEE. The CDR3 extends over 15 amino acids. Sequencing used immunoSEQ multiplex PCR; TCRdb keeps in-frame clones, though not all of them. The sample contains more than 900,000 clones, more than 75% of which appear only once. The sample taken for sequencing was memory CD4+ T cells from PBMCs. This sample's subset: CD45RA-negative fraction. The chain recombines TRBV9 with TRBJ1-5; 12 bases align to TRBD1. This clonotype originated in a man younger than 35 in good health. Some clones in this sample may be carry-over from other donors' samples. The CDR3: CASSVEGQGAEPQHF. CDR3 bases: TGTGCCAGCAGCGTAGAGGGACAGGGGGCAGAGCCCCAGCATTTT.